What follows are 29 T cell receptor beta chains derived from one specimen sequenced in a study of blood T cells in healthy people across ages. A second roughly 6 to 11 cycle PCR used barcoded and J-beta primers. TCRdb redid the calling of the 5' RACE reads with MiXCR, one entry per CDR3 protein. The table shows around 500,000 distinct CDR3 sequences, with roughly a quarter occurring only once. These records were also assigned to another study, of T cells of mothers and their children.

The source material was blood. Receptors were obtained from a boy aged 2 to 10 in good health.

In its sample, this clonotype was seen a few times. The V gene is TRBV7-2, the J gene TRBJ2-7; D is undetermined. TRBJ2-5 matches the DNA end more closely, so the J call is doubtful. Germline V CDR1 and CDR2: SGHTA, FQGNSA. The CDR3 sequence is 13 residues long. CDR3 coding DNA: TGTGCCAGCAGCCCAATCGCCGAAGAGACCCAGTACTTC. Translation: CASSPIAEETQYF.

V and J are TRBV7-8 and TRBJ1-4; D might be TRBD1 (5 bases). CDR1 and CDR2 (germline): SGHVS, FQNEAQ. The CDR3 has 14 amino acids. Trimming stripped 4 bases from V and 4 bases from J, with 10 bases between. The CDR3 nucleotides read TGTGCCAGCAGCTCGGGACGGATTAATGAAAAACTGTTTTTT. Translated, it gives CASSSGRINEKLFF.

The gene calls are TRBV5-1 and TRBJ2-5, with D tentatively TRBD2 (5 bases). With 0 bases removed from V and 1 base from J, the gap between germline ends came to 13 bases. CDR1 is SGHRS, CDR2 YFSETQ, per germline. CDR3 length equals 16 residues. The DNA of the CDR3 is TGCGCCAGCAGCTTGGAAGGAGGACCGTTCCAAGAGACCCAGTACTTC. It yields the protein CASSLEGGPFQETQYF.

There are a few counts of this clonotype. V gene TRBV20-1 combines with J gene TRBJ1-2; tentatively, D is TRBD1 (6 bases). The germline gives CDR1 DFQATT, CDR2 SNEGSKA (reference sequence). The ends were cut back, 6 bases at V and 4 bases at J, with 15 bases in the middle. This CDR3 contains 13 residues. Written as DNA, the CDR3 is TGCAGTGCCTTTCAGGGGCGCGCCTATGGCTACACCTTC. Protein product: CSAFQGRAYGYTF.

The chain joins TRBV6-6 to TRBJ2-3; no firm D call. Germline loops: CDR1 MNHNY, CDR2 SVGAGI (reference sequence). This CDR3 region has 10 residues. V shed 7 bases and J shed 4 bases, with 3 bases lying between them. The CDR3 is CASNSDTQYF. CDR3 nucleotides: TGTGCCAGCAACTCAGATACGCAGTATTTT.

V gene TRBV20-1 combines with J gene TRBJ1-1; D is unclear. The germline gives CDR1 DFQATT, CDR2 SNEGSKA (reference sequence). Trimming stripped 7 bases from V and 3 bases from J, with 15 bases between. The CDR3 covers 13 residues. CDR3 DNA: TGCAGTGTTCCGGGTTCCGGGGACACTGAAGCTTTCTTT. Translation gives CSVPGSGDTEAFF.

The chain carries TRBV29-1 and TRBJ2-3; 12 positions agree with TRBD2. The ends lost 6 bases at V and 6 bases at J; junction bases unmatched: 7. The germline gives CDR1 SQVTM, CDR2 ANQGSEA. There are 14 residues in the CDR3. In DNA, the CDR3 is TGCAGCGTCGGACTAGCGGGAACCGGGGATACGCAGTATTTT. Its protein is CSVGLAGTGDTQYF.

The rearrangement joins TRBV11-2 to TRBJ1-2; 9 nucleotides line up with TRBD1. The CDR3 consists of 15 residues. V lost 5 bases and J lost 2; bases outside the gene matches: 6. CDR1 is SGHAT, CDR2 FQNNGV, per germline. CDR3: CASSTNRGPNYGYTF. CDR3 DNA: TGTGCCAGCAGCACAAACAGGGGGCCGAACTATGGCTACACCTTC.

This chain connects TRBV29-1 to TRBJ2-1; D is unresolved. Trimming removed 3 bases at V and 5 bases at J, with 5 bases between. Germline-derived CDR1 and CDR2 are SQVTM and ANQGSEA. The CDR3 has 11 residues. The CDR3 spells CSVEANNEQFF. DNA for the CDR3: TGCAGCGTTGAGGCAAACAATGAGCAGTTCTTC.

V usage is TRBV9 and J usage is TRBJ2-3, with 11 bases matching TRBD2. CDR1 and CDR2 (germline): SGDLS, YYNGEE. The V segment lost 3 bases and the J segment 6 bases; nucleotides outside the gene matches: 9. The CDR3 consists of 16 residues. CDR3 bases: TGTGCCAGCAGCGCGTACCTAGCGGGGGGCTCGGATACGCAGTATTTT. Its translation is CASSAYLAGGSDTQYF.

The chain joins TRBV10-2 to TRBJ2-5; the D is unclear. The J call is in doubt because the DNA end fits TRBJ2-7 better. The length of the CDR3 is 13 residues. Germline V gives CDR1 WSHSY, CDR2 SAAADI. Here the CDR3 reads CASSEFRGYEQYF. In DNA form, the CDR3 reads TGCGCCAGCAGTGAGTTCCGTGGCTACGAGCAGTACTTC.

This clonotype was found a few times. The rearrangement joins TRBV12-3 or TRBV12-4 to TRBJ2-5; D is ambiguous. Trimming removed 5 bases from V and 0 bases from J, with 19 bases in between. CDR3 length: 17 residues. CDR3 DNA sequence: TGTGCCAGCAGTCTAGATCGACTGAGACCCTACCAAGAGACCCAGTACTTC. This sequence encodes CASSLDRLRPYQETQYF.

Only a few counts were recorded for this clonotype. The DNA of the CDR3 is TGTGCCAGCAGCTTTTACAGGGGGCAAGTCAATGAGCAGTTCTTC. Its translation: CASSFYRGQVNEQFF. The chain links TRBV5-8 to TRBJ2-1; TRBD1 matches 9 bases. This CDR3 is built from 15 residues. CDR1 and CDR2 from the germline V gene are SGHTS and YDEGEE. V shed 2 bases and J 6 bases; nucleotides not matched to a gene: 6.

The rearrangement links TRBV20-1 to TRBJ2-5; D is possibly TRBD2 (7 bases). This CDR3 contains 16 residues. Per germline, CDR1 DFQATT and CDR2 SNEGSKA (reference sequence). Deletions cut 6 bases from V and 3 bases from J, with 23 bases between. The CDR3 region is CSATLPGGQLEETQYF. Here the CDR3 DNA reads TGCAGTGCCACCTTGCCGGGGGGACAACTCGAAGAGACCCAGTACTTC.

There are a few counts of this clonotype. This chain links TRBV7-6 with TRBJ2-3; D is ambiguous. This CDR3 spans 12 amino acids. The germline V gene encodes CDR1 SGHVS and CDR2 FNYEAQ. V lost 5 bases and J lost 2, with 5 bases in between. The CDR3 nucleotides read TGTGCCAGCAGCCATTACACAGATACGCAGTATTTT. It codes for CASSHYTDTQYF.

This clonotype was picked up one time. V gene TRBV20-1 combines with J gene TRBJ2-1, with 13 bases fitting TRBD2. The CDR3 length is 17 residues. CDR1 DFQATT and CDR2 SNEGSKA come from the germline V gene (reference sequence). V shed 5 bases and J 6 bases; nucleotides not matched to a gene: 13. This CDR3 reads CSADPGSGTSGINEQFF. CDR3 nucleotide sequence: TGCAGTGCTGACCCGGGGTCTGGGACTAGCGGGATCAATGAGCAGTTCTTC.

The rearrangement uses TRBV27 and TRBJ2-5, with D possibly matching TRBD2 (6 bases). CDR1 is MNHEY, CDR2 SMNVEV, per germline (reference sequence). V lost 5 bases and J lost 5, with 18 bases in between. The CDR3 spans 15 residues. Written as DNA, the CDR3 is TGTGCCAGCAGTCCCTTCAGGGTGAGCGGGGAGACCCAGTACTTC. Translating it yields CASSPFRVSGETQYF.

This clonotype appeared a few times. The chain has TRBV27 and TRBJ1-1; D perhaps matches TRBD1 (5 bases). The CDR3 is made up of 14 amino acids. CDR1 and CDR2 (germline): MNHEY, SMNVEV (reference sequence). Trimming stripped 5 bases from V and 0 bases from J, with 10 bases between. The CDR3 loop reads CASSATVMNTEAFF. CDR3 in DNA: TGTGCCAGCAGTGCGACAGTTATGAACACTGAAGCTTTCTTT.

This clonotype has a handful of counts. V usage is TRBV12-3 or TRBV12-4 and J usage is TRBJ1-1; 9 bases match TRBD1. CDR3 size: 14 residues. V lost 3 bases, J lost 5 bases, and 4 bases stayed unmatched. CDR3 sequence (DNA): TGTGCCAGCAGTTTGGGACAGGGTAAGACTGAAGCTTTCTTT. It yields the protein CASSLGQGKTEAFF.

This clonotype was detected many times. The chain is built from TRBV29-1 and TRBJ2-5; maybe TRBD2 (5 bases). The CDR3 contains 11 residues. The germline V gene encodes CDR1 SQVTM and CDR2 ANQGSEA. V was pared by 6 bases and J by 3 bases, with 8 bases between. Here the CDR3 DNA reads TGCAGCGTGGGGAGCAAAGAGACCCAGTACTTC. Its protein is CSVGSKETQYF. The complete variable domain, with remaining parts taken from reference TRBV29-1 and TRBJ2-5, reads SAVISQKPSRDICQRGTSLTIQCQVDSQVTMMFWYRQQPGQSLTLIATANQGSEATYESGFVIDKFPISRPNLTFSTLTVSNMSPEDSSIYLCSVGSKETQYFGPGTRLLVL.

This clonotype occurred once. The CDR3 region has the DNA TGTGCCAGTATCCCCCAAGAAGGGGGCGGACAGCCCCAGCATTTT. Translation: CASIPQEGGGQPQHF. V and J are TRBV19 and TRBJ1-5; 7 nucleotides agree with TRBD1. This CDR3 is 15 amino acids long. The J segment lost 7 bases and the V segment lost 7 bases, leaving 13 bases of the junction unmatched. Germline V gene lookup returns CDR1 LNHDA and CDR2 SQIVND (reference sequence).

The chain couples TRBV6-2 or TRBV6-3 to TRBJ1-4, with no clear D. Germline V gene data show CDR1 as MNHEY and CDR2 as SVGEGT. This CDR3 region has 13 residues. The ends were cut back, 0 bases at V and 10 bases at J, with 9 bases in the middle. The CDR3 DNA reads TGTGCCAGCAGTTACTCGAATTCCAGAAAACTGTTTTTT. Amino acids: CASSYSNSRKLFF.

There are a few counts of this clonotype. The chain employs TRBV7-2 and TRBJ2-7; D could derive from TRBD1 or TRBD2 (8 bases each). Germline V gives CDR1 SGHTA, CDR2 FQGNSA. The CDR3 contains 16 residues. Trimming took 2 bases from V and 7 from J, leaving 21 bases between them. CDR3 nucleotide sequence: TGTGCCAGCAGCTTATCGGGGAGGACAGGGACTAGAGAGCAGTACTTC. It specifies CASSLSGRTGTREQYF. Together with reference TRBV7-2 and TRBJ2-7, the CDR3 gives the full variable domain: GAGVSQSPSNKVTEKGKDVELRCDPISGHTALYWYRQSLGQGLEFLIYFQGNSAPDKSGLPSDRFSAERTGGSVSTLTIQRTQQEDSAVYLCASSLSGRTGTREQYFGPGTRLTVT.

V usage is TRBV7-2 and J usage is TRBJ2-5, with 9 bases matching TRBD2. CDR1 is SGHTA and CDR2 is FQGNSA in the germline V gene. This CDR3 comprises 16 residues. The ends lost 1 base at V and 5 bases at J; junction bases unmatched: 8. CDR3 sequence (DNA): TGTGCCAGCAGCTTAGTATCGGGACTAGCAGGGGAGACCCAGTACTTC. Its protein is CASSLVSGLAGETQYF.

The chain joins TRBV20-1 to TRBJ1-4, with D perhaps TRBD1 (5 bases). Per germline, CDR1 DFQATT and CDR2 SNEGSKA (reference sequence). The CDR3 runs to 11 residues. Trimming removed 6 bases from V and 6 bases from J, with 8 bases in between. CDR3 DNA: TGCAGTGCGGGGCGGGATGAAAAACTGTTTTTT. Residues: CSAGRDEKLFF.

A few counts support this clonotype. The gene calls are TRBV12-3 or TRBV12-4 and TRBJ1-1; D uncertain. The CDR3 runs to 11 residues. V lost 3 bases to trimming and J lost 8 bases, with 7 bases between them. Here the CDR3 DNA reads TGTGCCAGCAGTTTTACGAGAGAAGCTTTCTTT. Protein: CASSFTREAFF.

The chain recombines TRBV4-3 with TRBJ2-1; tentative D call: TRBD2 (5 bases). Germline V CDR1 and CDR2: LGHNA, YSLEER. V was clipped by 2 bases and J by 3 bases, with 17 bases between them. CDR3 size: 17 residues. CDR3 nucleotides: TGCGCCAGCAGCCAAAGAGGGCTCGGACTGAGCTACAATGAGCAGTTCTTC. This translates into CASSQRGLGLSYNEQFF.

This clonotype was seen many times. The rearrangement joins TRBV10-3 to TRBJ2-5; no definite D call. Germline loops: CDR1 ENHRY, CDR2 SYGVKD. CDR3 length equals 11 residues. V dropped 2 bases and J dropped 4 bases, with 2 bases sitting between them. For the CDR3, the DNA is TGTGCCATCAGTGAGCTAGAGACCCAGTACTTC. It is translated as CAISELETQYF.

This clonotype occurred a few times. This chain joins TRBV7-9 and TRBJ1-4; D not resolved. Germline values: CDR1 SEHNR, CDR2 FQNEAQ (reference sequence). The CDR3 loop spans 14 amino acids. The V end lost 6 bases, the J end lost 3 bases, and 11 bases lay between the germline ends. CDR3 sequence reads: CASSKNLPNEKLFF. The DNA of the CDR3 is TGTGCCAGCAGTAAAAACCTCCCTAATGAAAAACTGTTTTTT.